These 9 T cell receptor beta chains were sequenced from one sample in a study of blood T cell repertoires in COVID-19. TCRdb's copy holds only in-frame clones and misses some; the assay was immunoSEQ multiplex PCR. Of 130,000 to 150,000 clones in the sample, over 70% were seen once. The sequenced sample consisted of peripheral blood. These receptors were collected from a woman in her sixties or seventies with acute or convalescent COVID-19.

In this sample, this clone turned up a few times. The chain links TRBV14 to TRBJ2-5; 14 nucleotides align to TRBD2. Losses at the gene ends were 5 bases for V and 4 bases for J; bases not matched to a gene: 6. Germline loops: CDR1 SGHDN, CDR2 FVKESK. The CDR3 runs 16 residues. The chain's CDR3 is CASSSGTSGSIETQYF. The DNA for the CDR3 is TGTGCCAGCAGCTCCGGGACTAGCGGGAGTATAGAGACCCAGTACTTC.

This rearrangement joins TRBV18 to TRBJ2-7; possibly TRBD1 for D (6 bases). Trimming left V 4 bases short and J 2 bases short, with 12 bases between. The length of the CDR3 is 14 residues. Germline CDR1 and CDR2: KGHSH and LQKENI. The CDR3 loop reads CASSLQTGPYEQYF. CDR3 in DNA: TGTGCCAGCTCACTACAGACAGGTCCCTACGAGCAGTACTTC.

In nucleotides, the CDR3 is TGTGCCAGCAGCTTACGGAGCGGGAGATCGGATACGCAGTATTTT. Protein: CASSLRSGRSDTQYF. The gene calls are TRBV7-8 and TRBJ2-3; 8 bases line up with TRBD2. V trimming: 2 bases; J trimming: 6 bases; junction bases outside the gene matches: 7. The germline gives CDR1 SGHVS, CDR2 FQNEAQ. The CDR3 totals 15 residues.

V and J are TRBV6-5 and TRBJ2-7, with no clear D. CDR1 is MNHEY and CDR2 is SVGAGI in the germline V gene. This CDR3 contains 13 residues. Trimming took off 7 bases at V and 2 bases at J, with 12 bases between the two ends. The CDR3 loop is CASTKTDPYEQYF. In DNA form, the CDR3 reads TGTGCCAGCACTAAGACTGACCCCTACGAGCAGTACTTC.

The chain links TRBV5-1 to TRBJ2-1; D unresolved. V was pared by 4 bases and J by 9 bases, with 8 bases between. Germline lookup yields CDR1 SGHRS and CDR2 YFSETQ. This CDR3 is built from 11 residues. CDR3: CASSLTREQFF. For the CDR3, the DNA is TGCGCCAGCAGCCTAACTCGTGAGCAGTTCTTC.

This clone showed up just a few times. The chain has TRBV11-2 and TRBJ2-2; 7 bases line up with TRBD2. V lost 5 bases and J lost 2; bases outside the gene matches: 2. The CDR3 has 14 amino acids. The germline V gene has CDR1 SGHAT and CDR2 FQNNGV. CDR3 residues: CASSRGRNTGELFF. As DNA, the CDR3 is TGTGCCAGCAGCCGCGGGAGAAACACCGGGGAGCTGTTTTTT.

This clone has only one observation. Written as DNA, the CDR3 is TGTGCCAGCAGCCAAGCCCTAGCGGGCCTCAATGAGCAGTTCTTC. It codes for CASSQALAGLNEQFF. This chain links TRBV3-1 (or the pseudogene TRBV3-2) with TRBJ2-1; TRBD2 matches at 8 bases. This CDR3 contains 15 residues. V shed 1 base, J shed 6 bases, and the junction held 5 bases outside the gene matches. Per the germline V gene, CDR1 is LGHDT and CDR2 is YNNKEL (reference sequence).

The chain carries TRBV3-1 (or the pseudogene TRBV3-2) and TRBJ2-6, with D maybe TRBD1 (6 bases). Germline-derived CDR1 and CDR2 are LGHDT and YNNKEL (reference sequence). V shed 4 bases and J shed 4 bases, with 11 bases lying between them. The CDR3 contains 15 residues. This CDR3 is CASSLGAGGANVLTF. Here the CDR3 DNA reads TGTGCCAGCAGCCTGGGGGCTGGGGGGGCCAACGTCCTGACTTTC.

This chain uses TRBV9 with TRBJ1-1; D possibly corresponds to TRBD1 (6 bases). Trimming cost V 0 bases and J 3 bases, with 9 bases left between them. CDR1 is SGDLS and CDR2 is YYNGEE in the germline V gene. This CDR3 is 14 amino acids long. In nucleotides, the CDR3 is TGTGCCAGCAGCGTAGGCACAGGGTACACTGAAGCTTTCTTT. Its translation is CASSVGTGYTEAFF.